The 22 T cell receptor beta chains reported below all come from one sample, sequenced in a study of blood T cell repertoires in COVID-19. The protocol was immunoSEQ multiplex PCR, while the TCRdb copy is restricted to in-frame clones and leaves out a portion. The sample has about 170,000 clones, roughly nine tenths seen once. The sample was peripheral blood. The origin of the receptors is a man between 65 and 85 years old with acute or convalescent COVID-19.

This clone was seen just once. V gene TRBV19 combines with J gene TRBJ1-2; 8 bases align to TRBD1. The trim removed 4 bases at V and 6 bases at J, leaving 13 bases unmatched. Germline loops: CDR1 LNHDA, CDR2 SQIVND (reference sequence). CDR3 length: 16 amino acids. CDR3 coding DNA: TGTGCCAGTAGTACTTGGACAGGGAATCCTCGAGATGGCTACACCTTC. Residues: CASSTWTGNPRDGYTF.

For the CDR3, the DNA is TGTGCCAGCTCCCTGACGGGACAGGGCTTTCTTCGCGGTGAAAAACTGTTTTTT. Protein product: CASSLTGQGFLRGEKLFF. The rearrangement joins TRBV18 to TRBJ1-4; 9 bases are a match to TRBD1. J was trimmed by 7 bases and V by 6 bases; bases with no gene match: 18. The CDR3 is 18 amino acids. Looked up from germline, CDR1 is KGHSH and CDR2 is LQKENI.

The V and J genes are TRBV4-2 and TRBJ1-1; 7 nucleotides align to TRBD1. Germline CDR1 LGHNA, CDR2 YNFKEQ. The CDR3 contains 14 residues. The V gene end was trimmed by 3 bases and the J gene end by 5 bases; junction bases not matched to a gene: 6. CDR3 in DNA: TGTGCCAGCAGCCACACCGGGACAGCAACTGAAGCTTTCTTT. Translating it yields CASSHTGTATEAFF.

J is TRBJ1-6 and V is TRBV11-3, with unresolved D. This CDR3 spans 13 amino acids. From germline, CDR1 is SGHNT and CDR2 YENEEA. The V end was cut by 5 bases, the J end by 8 bases, with 10 bases between. The CDR3 DNA is TGTGCCAGCAGCCAGAGGAGTGATTCACCCCTCCACTTT. Translated: CASSQRSDSPLHF.

This chain links TRBV12-5 with TRBJ2-1, with a tentative D call TRBD1 (6 bases). Germline CDR1 is LGHNT and CDR2 is FRNRAP. Trimming removed 5 bases from V and 9 bases from J, with 17 bases in between. There are 14 residues in the CDR3. For the CDR3, the DNA is TGTGCTAGTGGTCTGGGGGCAGTTTTGTCTGAGCAGTTCTTC. Protein product: CASGLGAVLSEQFF.

The chain employs TRBV7-3 and TRBJ1-1; no clear D. Germline V gene sequence: CDR1 SGHTA, CDR2 FQGTGA. V lost 8 bases, J lost 0 bases, and 13 bases lay in between. The length of the CDR3 is 14 residues. The DNA for the CDR3 is TGTGCCAGCCGGCCGGAGGGTATGAACACTGAAGCTTTCTTT. Protein: CASRPEGMNTEAFF.

The gene calls are TRBV9 and TRBJ1-2; tentatively, D is TRBD1 (5 bases). Germline V gene sequence: CDR1 SGDLS, CDR2 YYNGEE. The CDR3 has 14 residues. Trimming left V 4 bases short and J 3 bases short, with 13 bases between. CDR3 nucleotides: TGTGCCAGCAGCCCGAGGGGAGGAGACTATGGCTACACCTTC. Its protein is CASSPRGGDYGYTF.

Written as DNA, the CDR3 is TGTGCCACCAGTGATCTCTACTACGAGCAGTACTTC. Residues: CATSDLYYEQYF. The chain recombines TRBV24-1 with TRBJ2-7; no firm D call. The CDR3 runs to 12 residues. V was shortened by 3 bases and J by 3 bases, with 5 bases between the two germline ends. The germline CDR1 and CDR2 sequences are KGHDR and SFDVKD.

The CDR3 nucleotides are TGTGCCAGCAGTTCGCCCTTAGCGGAAAGCTACAATGAGCAGTTCTTC. Its protein is CASSSPLAESYNEQFF. The chain combines TRBV6-5 with TRBJ2-1, with a possible D match to TRBD2 (6 bases). The V end was cut by 4 bases, the J end by 3 bases, with 16 bases between. The CDR3 covers 16 residues. The germline V gene encodes CDR1 MNHEY and CDR2 SVGAGI.

The chain joins TRBV21-1 to TRBJ1-6. TRBV21-1 constitutes a pseudogene. CDR3 length: 15 amino acids. The CDR3 region is CASSKVRVYNSPLHF. In nucleotides, the CDR3 is TGTGCCAGCAGCAAGGTTCGGGTTTATAATTCACCCCTCCACTTT.

The J gene is TRBJ2-3, the V gene TRBV29-1; 9 bases are a match to TRBD1. CDR3 length: 13 amino acids. V was clipped by 7 bases and J by 1 base; unmatched bases: 3. Germline loops: CDR1 SQVTM, CDR2 ANQGSEA. In nucleotides, the CDR3 is TGCAGCGCGGACAGGGGCGGCACAGATACGCAGTATTTT. Residues: CSADRGGTDTQYF.

The rearrangement uses TRBV7-9 and TRBJ2-1; D might be TRBD1 (6 bases). Per the germline V gene, CDR1 is SEHNR and CDR2 is FQNEAQ (reference sequence). With 4 bases removed from V and 2 bases from J, the gap between germline ends came to 12 bases. The CDR3 contains 15 residues. The CDR3 loop reads CASSSQGSTYNEQFF. CDR3 nucleotides: TGTGCCAGCAGCTCTCAGGGGTCGACCTACAATGAGCAGTTCTTC.

The CDR3 sequence: CASRPREGLGQYF. CDR3 coding DNA: TGCGCCAGCCGACCTAGGGAGGGCCTTGGGCAGTATTTT. This rearrangement joins TRBV10-1 to TRBJ2-3; 7 bases are shared with TRBD2. The CDR3 runs 13 residues. CDR1 WNHNN and CDR2 SYGVQD come from the germline V gene (reference sequence). Trimming removed 8 bases from V and 11 bases from J; junction bases left unmatched: 13.

V is TRBV6-6 and J is TRBJ2-2; D perhaps matches TRBD1 (6 bases). V was pared by 4 bases and J by 6 bases, with 15 bases between. The CDR3 runs to 15 residues. CDR1 is MNHNY and CDR2 is SVGAGI in the germline V gene (reference sequence). The DNA for the CDR3 is TGTGCCAGCAGTTCCGACAGGTCCCAGGCCGGGGAGCTGTTTTTT. This sequence encodes CASSSDRSQAGELFF.

V and J are TRBV5-1 and TRBJ2-3; D perhaps matches TRBD2 (5 bases). This CDR3 has 13 residues. Germline V gene lookup returns CDR1 SGHRS and CDR2 YFSETQ. V was trimmed by 7 bases and J by 0 bases, leaving 9 bases between them. The CDR3, as DNA: TGCGCCAGCTACTGGACTAGCACAGATACGCAGTATTTT. Translating it yields CASYWTSTDTQYF.

V gene TRBV19 combines with J gene TRBJ1-1; 8 bases fit TRBD1. There are 14 residues in the CDR3. Losses at the gene ends were 6 bases for V and 4 bases for J; bases not matched to a gene: 7. The germline V gene has CDR1 LNHDA and CDR2 SQIVND (reference sequence). The CDR3 DNA sequence: TGTGCCAGTAGAACACAGGGGGGGGTCACTGAAGCTTTCTTT. The encoded protein is CASRTQGGVTEAFF.

V usage is TRBV5-1 and J usage is TRBJ1-1; no definite D call. This CDR3 is built from 14 residues. Germline-derived CDR1 and CDR2 are SGHRS and YFSETQ. The V and J ends lost 0 bases and 1 base respectively, with 7 bases between them. The CDR3 loop reads CASSLASQNTEAFF. CDR3 nucleotide sequence: TGCGCCAGCAGCTTGGCCTCACAGAACACTGAAGCTTTCTTT.

The rearrangement links TRBV7-3 to TRBJ2-7; D unclear. The germline V gene has CDR1 SGHTA and CDR2 FQGTGA. The CDR3 contains 14 residues. The V end lost 5 bases, the J end lost 2 bases, and 13 bases lay between the germline ends. The CDR3 DNA follows: TGTGCCAGCAGCCCCGGGTCCCCACCCTACGAGCAGTACTTC. Amino acids: CASSPGSPPYEQYF.

In its sample, this clone was seen a few times. The chain carries TRBV16 and TRBJ2-5, with D unclear. Germline CDR1 and CDR2: KGHSY and FQNENV. V gave up 4 bases and J gave up 3 bases, with 9 bases separating them. The CDR3 is 13 residues long. The CDR3 coding sequence is TGTGCCAGCAGCCGGCAGTCTGAAGAGACCCAGTACTTC. Its protein is CASSRQSEETQYF.

The V gene is TRBV5-1, the J gene TRBJ2-2; TRBD1 matches at 7 bases. The J segment lost 3 bases and the V segment lost 6 bases, leaving 5 bases of the junction unmatched. CDR3 length: 14 amino acids. Germline V gene sequence: CDR1 SGHRS, CDR2 YFSETQ. The CDR3 nucleotides are TGCGCCAGCAACCCGGGACAGCACACCGGGGAGCTGTTTTTT. Residues: CASNPGQHTGELFF. The full variable domain, rest sourced from reference TRBV5-1 and TRBJ2-2, is KAGVTQTPRYLIKTRGQQVTLSCSPISGHRSVSWYQQTPGQGLQFLFEYFSETQRNKGNFPGRFSGRQFSNSRSEMNVSTLELGDSALYLCASNPGQHTGELFFGEGSRLTVL.

To note about this clone: The sample holds other DNA sequences that translate to the same CDR3. The chain uses TRBV19 and TRBJ1-5; 10 nucleotides match TRBD1. Germline V lookup: CDR1 LNHDA, CDR2 SQIVND (reference sequence). V shed 5 bases, J shed 4 bases, and the junction held 2 bases outside the gene matches. The length of the CDR3 is 14 residues. The CDR3 coding sequence is TGTGCCAGTAGTCCGGGACAGGGGAATCAGCCCCAGCATTTT. Amino acid sequence: CASSPGQGNQPQHF.

The chain links TRBV28 to TRBJ2-7, with D uncertain. The CDR3 is made up of 12 amino acids. Trimming pared 5 bases from V and 2 bases from J, leaving 7 bases between. The germline V gene encodes CDR1 MDHEN and CDR2 SYDVKM. This CDR3 reads CASSLTTYEQYF. The CDR3 DNA reads TGTGCCAGCAGTCTGACAACCTACGAGCAGTACTTC.